This TCR beta chain was sequenced during a study of cytomegalovirus exposure and HLA in healthy donors. Notes on the study in general: The study reported that TCR beta sequences accurately predicted HLA-A and HLA-B alleles in most subjects. For presence/absence analyses, sequencing depth was assumed to be roughly uniform across donors. With high specificity and sensitivity, the classifier reportedly diagnosed cytomegalovirus status. The listing of roughly 160 TCR beta chains classed them as cytomegalovirus-associated.

Concerning this clone itself: Its specificity is unknown.

PCR used 60 Vbeta primers and 13 Jbeta primers. Clones were sequenced by immunoSEQ multiplex PCR, and TCRdb holds only the in-frame ones, with some missing. The table records about 210,000 clones, around four fifths of them present only once. Sequenced sample: PBMCs. This receptor was obtained from a woman in her 50s in good health and CMV-seropositive.

The CDR3 reads CASSVGGGGGLDTQYF. CDR3 DNA sequence: TGTGCCAGCAGCGTAGGTGGCGGGGGGGGTCTAGATACGCAGTATTTT. V is TRBV9 and J is TRBJ2-3; 9 nucleotides align to TRBD2. V was clipped by 0 bases and J by 5 bases; unmatched bases: 7. This CDR3 comprises 16 residues. Germline-derived CDR1 and CDR2 are SGDLS and YYNGEE.